The clone carrying this T cell receptor beta chain has more than one count but fewer than ten. Its target is unknown. TCRdb fed the RT-PCR reads into MiXCR, producing one record per CDR3 protein. This table holds 600,000 to 850,000 distinct CDR3 sequences, 14% found once. The sample is drawn from a study of response to subunit inactivated influenza vaccine. Study outcomes and limitations: Authors suggested each seasonal flu vaccination may recruit only limited numbers of new T cells.

There are 16 residues in the CDR3. J was trimmed by 0 bases and V by 1 base; bases with no gene match: 5. The germline V gene has CDR1 SEHNR and CDR2 FQNEAQ (reference sequence). The gene calls are TRBV7-9 and TRBJ2-7; 8 positions agree with TRBD2. The clonotype was recovered from a man aged 50-60 years who received an inactivated influenza vaccine. Here the sequenced sample was PBMCs from blood, taken about 14 days before vaccination. DNA for the CDR3: TGTGCCAGCAGCTTAGTAGCGGGGACAAGCTCCTACGAGCAGTACTTC. Translated, it gives CASSLVAGTSSYEQYF. The complete variable domain, with remaining parts taken from reference TRBV7-9 and TRBJ2-7, reads DTGVSQNPRHKITKRGQNVTFRCDPISEHNRLYWYRQTLGQGPEFLTYFQNEAQLEKSRLLSDRFSAERPKGSFSTLEIQRTEQGDSAMYLCASSLVAGTSSYEQYFGPGTRLTVT.